This T cell receptor beta chain was identified during a study of CD8 T cells in ankylosing spondylitis. Broader study findings: Characteristic of ankylosing spondylitis blood, it appeared, was a TCR beta motif comprising several highly homologous variants. Matched ankylosing spondylitis synovial fluid reportedly contained a significantly enriched population of disease-linked clones.

Quantitative 5'-RACE with molecular barcodes generated TCR beta libraries. TCRdb re-analysed the 5' RACE reads in MiXCR, keeping a single row per CDR3 protein. The sample has a few hundred thousand distinct CDR3 sequences, around 24% seen once. This clonotype appeared a single time. Its antigen remains unidentified. The material sequenced was blood, either unsorted or a sorted T cell fraction (not recorded which). The receptor comes from a male donor with ankylosing spondylitis.

CDR3 DNA: TGTGCCAGCAGGCCGGCTAGCTCCCAACAGACCCAGTACTTC. Translated, it gives CASRPASSQQTQYF. This chain links TRBV21-1 with TRBJ2-5; the table names TRBD2, a call not compared with the DNA. TRBV21-1 is shown as a pseudogene. The CDR3 is 14 residues long.